This entry lists 21 T cell receptor beta chains sequenced from one sample in a study of human T cells and chemical hapten exposure. Time point indicated: pre-sensitization, week 0. Treatment of the sample: therapeutic diphenylcyclopropenone sensitization with weekly scalp DPC. TCRdb reanalysed the RACE reads using MiXCR and keeps one entry per CDR3 protein. The sample lists about 40,000 distinct CDR3 sequences; over 9.5% were seen once. The input for sequencing was whole blood, taken in connection with sensitization to the hapten diphenylcyclopropenone (DPC). The receptors originated from a man aged 25 to 40 with alopecia areata. Some clones in this sample may be carry-over from other donors' samples.

This clonotype has just a few counts. The chain has TRBV4-3 and TRBJ2-5; D is undetermined. CDR1 is LGHNA, CDR2 YSLEER, per germline. V lost 0 bases, J lost 0 bases, and 5 bases lay in between. The CDR3 is 14 residues long. The CDR3 loop reads CASSQDFNQETQYF. The CDR3 bases are TGCGCCAGCAGCCAAGATTTTAACCAAGAGACCCAGTACTTC.

This clonotype occurred many times. The chain recombines TRBV2 with TRBJ1-3; D perhaps matches TRBD1 (5 bases). The CDR3 covers 15 residues. V was trimmed by 11 bases and J by 0 bases, leaving 17 bases between them. The germline gives CDR1 SNHLY, CDR2 FYNNEI. The CDR3 DNA reads TGTGCCCTCACCGAGGGGAGACGCTCTGGAAACACCATATATTTT. Protein product: CALTEGRRSGNTIYF.

This clonotype occurred a few times. The CDR3 is CASSYPVRGGSSTDTQYF. CDR3 in DNA: TGTGCCAGCAGTTACCCTGTGCGGGGGGGCTCTAGCACAGATACGCAGTATTTT. The chain combines TRBV6-6 with TRBJ2-3, with 9 bases lining up with TRBD2. With V trimmed by 2 bases and J by 0 bases, 9 bases remained unmatched. From germline, CDR1 is MNHNY and CDR2 SVGAGI (reference sequence). There are 18 residues in the CDR3.

V is TRBV9 and J is TRBJ2-3; unclear D gene. Germline CDR1 and CDR2: SGDLS and YYNGEE. Trimming stripped 4 bases from V and 2 bases from J, with 11 bases between. CDR3 size: 14 residues. The CDR3 coding sequence is TGTGCCAGCAGCTGGCGTCAGTTCACAGATACGCAGTATTTT. Protein: CASSWRQFTDTQYF.

In regard to this clonotype: This may be a read error: a much more frequent sequence differs by one nucleotide. This rearrangement joins TRBV28 to TRBJ1-1; the D is unclear. The CDR3 consists of 12 residues. V lost 3 bases and J 3 bases, leaving 5 bases between the germline ends. CDR1 is MDHEN, CDR2 SYDVKM, per germline. Here the CDR3 reads CASSFEYTEAFF. The DNA for the CDR3 is TGTGCCAGCAGTTTTGAGTACACTGAAGCTTTCTTT.

This clonotype was counted many times. The V gene is TRBV6-1, the J gene TRBJ2-7; D may be TRBD2 (6 bases). The CDR3 length is 15 residues. Germline CDR1 reads MNHNS; CDR2 reads SASEGT. The V end was cut by 4 bases, the J end by 2 bases, with 15 bases between. CDR3 in DNA: TGTGCCAGCAGTGTCGGGGTTGCGGGACCCTACGAGCAGTACGTC. Translating it yields CASSVGVAGPYEQYV.

This clonotype was found many times. CDR3 in DNA: TGTGCCAGCAGTCTCCGGGGGGGAACCGCTAACTATGGCTACACCTTC. Its protein product is CASSLRGGTANYGYTF. The V call is TRBV12-3 or TRBV12-4, the J call TRBJ1-2, with D perhaps TRBD1 (5 bases). CDR3 length equals 16 residues. V was clipped by 5 bases and J by 0 bases, with 16 bases between them.

This clonotype was detected only a few times. J is TRBJ2-2 and V is TRBV7-8; a weak D match, TRBD2 (6 bases). V lost 5 bases, J lost 1 base, and 17 bases lay in between. The germline V gene has CDR1 SGHVS and CDR2 FQNEAQ. The length of the CDR3 is 17 residues. The CDR3 DNA follows: TGTGCCAGCAGCCTATACGGGGGAGTCGGGAACACCGGGGAGCTGTTTTTT. Translating gives CASSLYGGVGNTGELFF.

This clonotype was seen a handful of times. The chain carries TRBV6-2 or TRBV6-3 and TRBJ1-6; D remains ambiguous. The CDR3 loop spans 22 amino acids. In germline, CDR1 is MNHEY, CDR2 SVGEGT. Trimming took 6 bases from V and 0 from J, leaving 30 bases between them. CDR3 protein: CASRPERNRVFMNSSYNSPLHF. The CDR3 nucleotides read TGTGCCAGCAGACCAGAGAGGAATAGGGTATTTATGAACAGCTCCTATAATTCACCCCTCCACTTT.

This clonotype was found many times. The chain has TRBV7-3 and TRBJ2-3, with TRBD2 matching over 9 bases. CDR3 size: 14 residues. J lost 6 bases, V lost 3 bases, and 4 bases had no gene match. Germline loops: CDR1 SGHTA, CDR2 FQGTGA. The CDR3 spells CASSLAGGADTQYF. DNA of the CDR3: TGTGCCAGCAGCTTGGCGGGAGGGGCGGATACGCAGTATTTT.

This clonotype has a count of ten or more. This rearrangement joins TRBV10-3 to TRBJ1-5, with D perhaps matching TRBD1 (6 bases). The germline CDR1 and CDR2 sequences are ENHRY and SYGVKD. The CDR3 is 16 amino acids. The V gene lost 2 bases and the J gene lost 4 bases, with 15 bases spanning the gap. Here the CDR3 reads CAISEVGGHRNQPQHF. The DNA for the CDR3 is TGTGCCATCAGTGAGGTTGGGGGGCATCGAAATCAGCCCCAGCATTTT.

This clonotype came up many times. This chain connects TRBV29-1 to TRBJ2-3; D gene unclear. The V gene's germline CDR1 is SQVTM and CDR2 ANQGSEA. This CDR3 is 14 amino acids long. Deletions cut 7 bases from V and 0 bases from J, with 14 bases between. The CDR3 region is CSAFKEASTDTQYF. In nucleotides, the CDR3 is TGCAGCGCTTTCAAAGAGGCTAGCACAGATACGCAGTATTTT.

The rearrangement joins TRBV4-1 to TRBJ2-3; maybe TRBD2 (6 bases). CDR1 and CDR2 (germline): MGHRA, YSYEKL. CDR3 length equals 16 residues. The V gene lost 0 bases and the J gene lost 2 bases, with 12 bases spanning the gap. The CDR3 region is CASSQDSAGLTDTQYF. CDR3 in DNA: TGCGCCAGCAGCCAAGATTCGGCGGGGCTCACAGATACGCAGTATTTT.

This clonotype showed up many times. This chain links TRBV5-1 with TRBJ1-1; D not resolved. The CDR3 spans 14 residues. V was clipped by 0 bases and J by 1 base, with 7 bases between them. The germline V gene encodes CDR1 SGHRS and CDR2 YFSETQ. CDR3 nucleotides: TGCGCCAGCAGCTTGGCCGGGCCGAACACTGAAGCTTTCTTT. Encoded protein: CASSLAGPNTEAFF. Drawing the rest from reference TRBV5-1 and TRBJ1-1, the complete variable domain is KAGVTQTPRYLIKTRGQQVTLSCSPISGHRSVSWYQQTPGQGLQFLFEYFSETQRNKGNFPGRFSGRQFSNSRSEMNVSTLELGDSALYLCASSLAGPNTEAFFGQGTRLTVV.

This clonotype was counted many times. The V gene is TRBV12-3 or TRBV12-4, the J gene TRBJ2-3, with D uncertain. This CDR3 has 14 residues. Trimming stripped 2 bases from V and 1 base from J, with 7 bases between. CDR3 bases: TGTGCCAGCAGTTTACTCCAGCGCACAGATACGCAGTATTTT. It translates to CASSLLQRTDTQYF.

This rearrangement joins TRBV19 to TRBJ1-2; D gene unclear. Germline-derived CDR1 and CDR2 are LNHDA and SQIVND (reference sequence). Trimming removed 3 bases from V and 0 bases from J, with 8 bases in between. The CDR3 runs to 14 residues. CDR3 in amino acids: CASSIRAANYGYTF. CDR3 nucleotides: TGTGCCAGTAGTATCCGGGCAGCTAACTATGGCTACACCTTC. The full variable domain, rest sourced from reference TRBV19 and TRBJ1-2, is DGGITQSPKYLFRKEGQNVTLSCEQNLNHDAMYWYRQDPGQGLRLIYYSQIVNDFQKGDIAEGYSVSREKKESFPLTVTSAQKNPTAFYLCASSIRAANYGYTFGSGTRLTVV.

At least ten counts were recorded for this clonotype. The chain carries TRBV7-6 and TRBJ2-1, with a possible D match to TRBD2 (5 bases). CDR3 size: 15 residues. The germline V gene encodes CDR1 SGHVS and CDR2 FNYEAQ. V dropped 4 bases and J dropped 0 bases, with 10 bases sitting between them. The CDR3: CASSSKRFSYNEQFF. For the CDR3, the DNA is TGTGCCAGCAGCTCGAAGCGGTTCTCCTACAATGAGCAGTTCTTC.

At least ten counts were recorded for this clonotype. The V and J genes are TRBV27 and TRBJ1-2, with TRBD1 identical over 9 bases. Per germline, CDR1 MNHEY and CDR2 SMNVEV (reference sequence). The CDR3 has 18 amino acids. With V trimmed by 3 bases and J by 6 bases, 17 bases remained unmatched. In DNA, the CDR3 is TGTGCCAGCAGTTTGGGGGCGACAGGGGGTACCCAATTACATGGCTACACCTTC. Translation gives CASSLGATGGTQLHGYTF.

The chain links TRBV20-1 to TRBJ2-7; D remains unclear. Trimming left V 3 bases short and J 0 bases short, with 3 bases between. The CDR3 covers 11 residues. The V gene's germline CDR1 is DFQATT and CDR2 SNEGSKA (reference sequence). The CDR3 bases are TGCAGTGCTAGTAGCTCCTACGAGCAGTACTTC. Encoded protein: CSASSSYEQYF.

This clonotype was found a few times. The V call is TRBV7-9, the J call TRBJ1-4; TRBD1 agrees at 7 bases. This CDR3 comprises 15 residues. Looked up from germline, CDR1 is SEHNR and CDR2 is FQNEAQ (reference sequence). V was pared by 6 bases and J by 1 base, with 5 bases of the junction left unmatched. The CDR3 coding sequence is TGTGCCAGCAGAGCTAACAGGGGAACTAATGAAAAACTGTTTTTT. Translation gives CASRANRGTNEKLFF.

The chain has TRBV7-3 and TRBJ2-4; D is possibly TRBD1 (6 bases). The length of the CDR3 is 13 residues. Germline-derived CDR1 and CDR2 are SGHTA and FQGTGA. The V gene lost 1 base and the J gene lost 7 bases, with 8 bases spanning the gap. CDR3 amino acids: CASSLIRGNIQYF. The CDR3, as DNA: TGTGCCAGCAGCTTAATTAGGGGGAACATTCAGTACTTC.